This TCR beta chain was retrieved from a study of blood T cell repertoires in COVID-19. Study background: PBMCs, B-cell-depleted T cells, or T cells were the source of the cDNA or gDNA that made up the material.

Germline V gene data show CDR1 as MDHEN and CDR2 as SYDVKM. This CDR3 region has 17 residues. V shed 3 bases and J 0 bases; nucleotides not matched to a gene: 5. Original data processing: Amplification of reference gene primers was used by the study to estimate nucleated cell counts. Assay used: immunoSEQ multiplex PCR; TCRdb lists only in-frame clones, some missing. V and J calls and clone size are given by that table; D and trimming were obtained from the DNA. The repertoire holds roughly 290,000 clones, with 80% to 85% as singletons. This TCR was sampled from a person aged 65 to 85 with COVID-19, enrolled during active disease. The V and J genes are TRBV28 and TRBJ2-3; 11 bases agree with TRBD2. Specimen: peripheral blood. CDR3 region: CASSLLGTSGSTDTQYF. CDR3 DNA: TGTGCCAGCAGTTTGTTAGGGACTAGCGGAAGCACAGATACGCAGTATTTT.